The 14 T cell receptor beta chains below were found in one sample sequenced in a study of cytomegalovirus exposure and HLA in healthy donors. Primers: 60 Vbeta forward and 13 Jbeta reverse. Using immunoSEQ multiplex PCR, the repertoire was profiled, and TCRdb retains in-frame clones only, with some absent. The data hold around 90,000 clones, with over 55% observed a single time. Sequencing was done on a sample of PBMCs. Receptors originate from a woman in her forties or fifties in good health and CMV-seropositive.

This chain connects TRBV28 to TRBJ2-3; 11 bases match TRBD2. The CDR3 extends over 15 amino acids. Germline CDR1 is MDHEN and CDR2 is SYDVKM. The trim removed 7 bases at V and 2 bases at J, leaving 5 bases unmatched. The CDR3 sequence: CASKLAGGATDTQYF. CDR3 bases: TGTGCCAGCAAGCTAGCGGGGGGTGCCACAGATACGCAGTATTTT.

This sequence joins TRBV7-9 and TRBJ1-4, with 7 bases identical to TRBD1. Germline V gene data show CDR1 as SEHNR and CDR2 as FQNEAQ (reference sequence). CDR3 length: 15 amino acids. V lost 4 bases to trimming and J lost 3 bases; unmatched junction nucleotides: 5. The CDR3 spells CASSSKGAPNEKLFF. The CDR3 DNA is TGTGCCAGCAGCTCCAAGGGGGCCCCTAATGAAAAACTGTTTTTT.

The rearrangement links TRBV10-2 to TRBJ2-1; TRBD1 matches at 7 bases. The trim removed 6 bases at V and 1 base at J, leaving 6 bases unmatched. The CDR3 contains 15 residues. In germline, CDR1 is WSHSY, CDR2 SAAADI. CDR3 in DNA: TGCGCCAGCAGGGCCCGGACAGGATCCTACAATGAGCAGTTCTTC. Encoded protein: CASRARTGSYNEQFF.

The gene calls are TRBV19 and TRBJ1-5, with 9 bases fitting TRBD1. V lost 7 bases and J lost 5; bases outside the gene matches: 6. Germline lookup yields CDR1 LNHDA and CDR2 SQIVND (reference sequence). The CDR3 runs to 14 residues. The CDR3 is CASMRDRDHQPQHF. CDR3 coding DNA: TGTGCCAGTATGAGGGACAGGGATCATCAGCCCCAGCATTTT.

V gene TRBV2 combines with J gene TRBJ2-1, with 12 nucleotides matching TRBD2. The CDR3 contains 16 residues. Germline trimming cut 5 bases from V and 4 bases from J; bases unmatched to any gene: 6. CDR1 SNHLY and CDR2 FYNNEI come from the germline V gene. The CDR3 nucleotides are TGTGCCAGCAGTTCGCGGCTAGCGGGGGGGTACAATGAGCAGTTCTTC. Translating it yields CASSSRLAGGYNEQFF.

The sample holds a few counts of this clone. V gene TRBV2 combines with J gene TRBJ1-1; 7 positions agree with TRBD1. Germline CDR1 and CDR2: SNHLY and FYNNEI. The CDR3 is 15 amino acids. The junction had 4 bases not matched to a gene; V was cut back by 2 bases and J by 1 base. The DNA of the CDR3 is TGTGCCAGCAGTGAACCAGACAGGGCGAACACTGAAGCTTTCTTT. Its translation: CASSEPDRANTEAFF.

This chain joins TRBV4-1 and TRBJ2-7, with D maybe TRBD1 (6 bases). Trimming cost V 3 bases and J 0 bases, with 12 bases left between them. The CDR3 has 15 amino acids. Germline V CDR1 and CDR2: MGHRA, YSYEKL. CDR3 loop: CASSQAGVSSYEQYF. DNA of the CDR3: TGCGCCAGCAGCCAGGCAGGGGTAAGCTCCTACGAGCAGTACTTC.

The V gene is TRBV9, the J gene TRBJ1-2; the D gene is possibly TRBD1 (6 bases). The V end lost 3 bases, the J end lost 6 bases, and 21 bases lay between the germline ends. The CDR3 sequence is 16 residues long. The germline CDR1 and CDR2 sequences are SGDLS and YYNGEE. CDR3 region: CASSASRQAWEDGYTF. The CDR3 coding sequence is TGTGCCAGCAGCGCCTCGAGACAGGCCTGGGAAGATGGCTACACCTTC.

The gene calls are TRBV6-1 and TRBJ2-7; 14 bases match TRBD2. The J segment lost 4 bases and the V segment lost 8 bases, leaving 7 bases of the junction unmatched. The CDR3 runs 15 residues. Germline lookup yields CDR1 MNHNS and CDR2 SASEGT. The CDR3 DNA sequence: TGTGCCAGCGTATCGACTAGCGGGGGGGCTTACGAGCAGTACTTC. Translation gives CASVSTSGGAYEQYF.

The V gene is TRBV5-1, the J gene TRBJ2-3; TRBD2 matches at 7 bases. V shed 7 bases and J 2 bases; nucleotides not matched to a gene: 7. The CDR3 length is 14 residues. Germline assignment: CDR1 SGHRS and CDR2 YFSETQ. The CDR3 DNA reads TGCGCCAGCTCCGGGGGGAGCTTCACAGATACGCAGTATTTT. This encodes CASSGGSFTDTQYF. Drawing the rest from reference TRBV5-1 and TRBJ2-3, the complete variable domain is KAGVTQTPRYLIKTRGQQVTLSCSPISGHRSVSWYQQTPGQGLQFLFEYFSETQRNKGNFPGRFSGRQFSNSRSEMNVSTLELGDSALYLCASSGGSFTDTQYFGPGTRLTVL.

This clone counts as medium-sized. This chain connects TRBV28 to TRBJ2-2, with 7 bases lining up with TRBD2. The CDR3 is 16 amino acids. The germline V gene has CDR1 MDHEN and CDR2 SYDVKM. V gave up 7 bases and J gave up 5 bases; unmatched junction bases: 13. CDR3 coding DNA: TGTGCCAGCACCCGGGGGGAGCCCCCTGGGACCGGGGAGCTGTTTTTT. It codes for CASTRGEPPGTGELFF.

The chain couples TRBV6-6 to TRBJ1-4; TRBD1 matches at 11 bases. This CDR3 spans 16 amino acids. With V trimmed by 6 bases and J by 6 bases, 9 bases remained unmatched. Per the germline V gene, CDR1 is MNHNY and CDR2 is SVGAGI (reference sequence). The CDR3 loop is CASSWTGGDDDEKLFF. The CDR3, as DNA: TGTGCCAGCAGCTGGACAGGGGGCGACGACGATGAAAAACTGTTTTTT.

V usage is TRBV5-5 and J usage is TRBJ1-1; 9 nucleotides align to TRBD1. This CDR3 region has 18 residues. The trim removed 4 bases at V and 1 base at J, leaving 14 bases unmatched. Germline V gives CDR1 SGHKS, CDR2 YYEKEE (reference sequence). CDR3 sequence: CASSLMWTGDRQNTEAFF. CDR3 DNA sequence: TGTGCCAGCAGCCTCATGTGGACAGGGGATCGCCAGAACACTGAAGCTTTCTTT.

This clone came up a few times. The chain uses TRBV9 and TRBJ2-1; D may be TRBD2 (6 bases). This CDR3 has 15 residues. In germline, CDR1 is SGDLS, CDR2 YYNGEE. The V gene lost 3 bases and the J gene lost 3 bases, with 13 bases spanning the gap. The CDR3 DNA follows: TGTGCCAGCAGCGCATCCGGGACTGGCTACAATGAGCAGTTCTTC. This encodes CASSASGTGYNEQFF.